The 12 T cell receptor beta chains below all came from one sample that was sequenced in a study of naive and memory T cell subsets. Four PCR rounds used nested alpha and beta constant region primers plus the SP2 primer. MiXCR, applied by TCRdb to the 5' RACE reads, yields one record per CDR3 protein. The table includes approximately 30,000 distinct CDR3 sequences, 16% detected once. A UMI-containing oligonucleotide was joined by 3' ligation to the TCR cDNA template. The source of these receptors is a female donor in good health.

The chain links TRBV5-1 to TRBJ2-3, with D perhaps matching TRBD2 (7 bases). Germline V gene data show CDR1 as SGHRS and CDR2 as YFSETQ. V gave up 5 bases and J gave up 0 bases, with 13 bases separating them. The CDR3 runs to 15 residues. As DNA, the CDR3 is TGCGCCAGCAGTTTCGGGGGGCAGAGCACAGATACGCAGTATTTT. This translates into CASSFGGQSTDTQYF.

The chain has TRBV7-8 and TRBJ1-2; D is perhaps TRBD1 (5 bases). CDR3 length equals 16 residues. Germline lookup yields CDR1 SGHVS and CDR2 FQNEAQ. V gave up 5 bases and J gave up 3 bases, with 19 bases separating them. The CDR3 sequence: CASSGRVTAADYGYTF. The CDR3 DNA follows: TGTGCCAGCAGCGGAAGGGTGACAGCGGCAGACTATGGCTACACCTTC.

At least ten counts were recorded for this clonotype. The J gene is TRBJ1-6, the V gene TRBV5-5; D gene unclear. Trimming pared 0 bases from V and 10 bases from J, leaving 8 bases between. The CDR3 spans 13 residues. CDR1 and CDR2 (germline): SGHKS, YYEKEE (reference sequence). The CDR3 protein is CASSLAPESPLHF. The CDR3 nucleotides are TGTGCCAGCAGCTTGGCCCCGGAATCACCCCTCCACTTT. The variable domain in full, with the rest retrieved from reference TRBV5-5 and TRBJ1-6, is DAGVTQSPTHLIKTRGQQVTLRCSPISGHKSVSWYQQVLGQGPQFIFQYYEKEERGRGNFPDRFSARQFPNYSSELNVNALLLGDSALYLCASSLAPESPLHFGNGTRLTVT.

The V gene is TRBV5-1, the J gene TRBJ2-5; D tentatively fits TRBD1 or TRBD2 (5 bases each). The CDR3 totals 12 residues. Trimming cost V 5 bases and J 4 bases, with 9 bases left between them. CDR1 and CDR2 (germline): SGHRS, YFSETQ. The CDR3 nucleotides are TGCGCCAGCAGGAGAGGGACAGAGACCCAGTACTTC. Its protein product is CASRRGTETQYF.

This clonotype has at least ten counts. The chain joins TRBV9 to TRBJ1-6; a possible D gene is TRBD1 (6 bases). Germline lookup yields CDR1 SGDLS and CDR2 YYNGEE. Trimming took off 3 bases at V and 10 bases at J, with 14 bases between the two ends. This CDR3 is built from 14 residues. CDR3 residues: CASSAATGVSPLHF. The CDR3, as DNA: TGTGCCAGCAGCGCCGCGACAGGTGTCTCACCCCTCCACTTT.

This clonotype has a count of ten or more. The chain is built from TRBV29-1 and TRBJ2-1; D is ambiguous. The CDR3 spans 15 residues. V gave up 1 base and J gave up 1 base, with 11 bases separating them. Germline V gene lookup returns CDR1 SQVTM and CDR2 ANQGSEA. The CDR3 DNA sequence: TGCAGCGTTGAAGGCCGGCCTGAGTCCTACAATGAGCAGTTCTTC. Protein sequence: CSVEGRPESYNEQFF.

The rearrangement joins TRBV12-5 to TRBJ2-3, with TRBD1 matching over 9 bases. Germline CDR1 is LGHNT and CDR2 is FRNRAP. The CDR3 has 17 amino acids. Trimming at V came to 1 base and at J to 5 bases, leaving 10 bases not matched to a gene. The CDR3 spells CASGLDGWDRVEDTQYF. The CDR3 bases are TGTGCTAGTGGTTTGGACGGATGGGACAGGGTTGAAGATACGCAGTATTTT.

There are many counts of this clonotype. This chain joins TRBV5-1 and TRBJ2-7, with D possibly being TRBD1 or TRBD2 (5 bases each). Trimming took 3 bases from V and 0 from J, leaving 16 bases between them. This CDR3 region has 16 residues. Looked up from germline, CDR1 is SGHRS and CDR2 is YFSETQ. CDR3 in amino acids: CASSYGVAGTSYEQYF. CDR3 DNA: TGCGCCAGCAGCTATGGGGTTGCAGGGACCTCCTACGAGCAGTACTTC.

In its sample, this clonotype is medium-sized. The rearrangement uses TRBV29-1 and TRBJ1-1; TRBD1 is a possible D gene (5 bases). Trimming took 6 bases from V and 4 from J, leaving 12 bases between them. The CDR3 spans 12 residues. Germline assignment: CDR1 SQVTM and CDR2 ANQGSEA. DNA for the CDR3: TGCAGCGTGACAAGCGGGGGCACTGAAGCTTTCTTT. Its protein product is CSVTSGGTEAFF.

V and J are TRBV13 and TRBJ2-7, with 11 bases that match TRBD1. The germline gives CDR1 PRHDT, CDR2 FYEKMQ (reference sequence). V was pared by 7 bases and J by 4 bases, with 6 bases of the junction left unmatched. This CDR3 region has 14 residues. CDR3 protein: CASTRRDRGYEQYF. The DNA for the CDR3 is TGTGCCAGCACTCGCCGGGACAGGGGGTACGAGCAGTACTTC.

This clonotype was detected many times. This sequence joins TRBV7-9 and TRBJ1-2; D remains ambiguous. The CDR3 covers 11 residues. Germline V gene lookup returns CDR1 SEHNR and CDR2 FQNEAQ (reference sequence). The CDR3 nucleotides are TGTGCGGAACTGGCTTCCTATGGCTACACCTTC. This codes for CAELASYGYTF.

The chain joins TRBV7-2 to TRBJ1-2, with D uncertain. CDR1 and CDR2 (germline): SGHTA, FQGNSA. The V gene lost 3 bases and the J gene lost 8 bases, with 22 bases spanning the gap. This CDR3 is built from 16 residues. The CDR3: CASSFPRTGRTGGYTF. The CDR3 bases are TGTGCCAGCAGCTTTCCAAGGACGGGCAGGACGGGAGGCTACACCTTC.